This TCR beta chain comes out of a study of neurological immune-mediated disorders. TCRdb re-called the 5' RACE reads with MiXCR, one entry per CDR3 protein. The sample consists of around 20,000 distinct CDR3 sequences, about 14% of them appearing once. Trimming pared 3 bases from V and 1 base from J, leaving 7 bases between. The length of the CDR3 is 14 residues. Germline loops: CDR1 SGHVS, CDR2 FQNEAQ. This clonotype has ten or more counts. The sequencing input was CD4+ T cells from blood. V gene TRBV7-8 combines with J gene TRBJ1-5; unclear D gene. This clonotype originated in a woman in her sixties or seventies with HTLV-1-associated myelopathy (HAM/TSP). CDR3 sequence: CASSFGISNQPQHF. As DNA, the CDR3 is TGTGCCAGCAGCTTCGGGATAAGCAATCAGCCCCAGCATTTT.